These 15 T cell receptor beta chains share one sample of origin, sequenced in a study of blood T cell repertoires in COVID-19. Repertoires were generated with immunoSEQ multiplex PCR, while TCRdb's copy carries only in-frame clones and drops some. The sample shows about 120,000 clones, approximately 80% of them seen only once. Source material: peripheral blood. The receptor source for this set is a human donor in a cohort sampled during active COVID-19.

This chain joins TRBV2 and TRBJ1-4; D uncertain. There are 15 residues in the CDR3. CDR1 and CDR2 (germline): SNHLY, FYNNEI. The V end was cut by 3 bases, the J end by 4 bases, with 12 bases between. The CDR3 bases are TGTGCCAGCAGTGATCGGCAGGTCCTTAATGAAAAACTGTTTTTT. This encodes CASSDRQVLNEKLFF.

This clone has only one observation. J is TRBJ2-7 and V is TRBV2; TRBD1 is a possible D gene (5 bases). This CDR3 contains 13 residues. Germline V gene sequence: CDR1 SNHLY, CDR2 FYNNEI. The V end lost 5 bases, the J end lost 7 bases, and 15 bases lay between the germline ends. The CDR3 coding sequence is TGTGCCAGCAGTAATGAAGGAGCAGGGGAGCAGTACTTC. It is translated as CASSNEGAGEQYF.

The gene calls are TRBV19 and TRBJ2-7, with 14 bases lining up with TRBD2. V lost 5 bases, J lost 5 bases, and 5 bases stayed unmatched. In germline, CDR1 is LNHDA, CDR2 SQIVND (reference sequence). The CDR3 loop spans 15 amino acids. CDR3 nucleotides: TGTGCCAGTAGTTTTGGACTAGCGGGAGGCAACGAGCAGTACTTC. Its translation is CASSFGLAGGNEQYF.

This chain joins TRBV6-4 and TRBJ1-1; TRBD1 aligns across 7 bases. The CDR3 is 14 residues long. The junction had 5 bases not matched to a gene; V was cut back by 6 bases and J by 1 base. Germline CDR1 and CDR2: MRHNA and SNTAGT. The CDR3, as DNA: TGTGCCAGCAGCCCCGGGACAGAGAACACTGAAGCTTTCTTT. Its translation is CASSPGTENTEAFF.

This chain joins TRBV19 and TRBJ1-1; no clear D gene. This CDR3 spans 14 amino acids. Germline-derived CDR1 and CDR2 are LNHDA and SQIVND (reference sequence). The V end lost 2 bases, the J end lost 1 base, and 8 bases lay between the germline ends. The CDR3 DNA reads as TGTGCCAGTAGTATAATCCGAGGGAACACTGAAGCTTTCTTT. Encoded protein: CASSIIRGNTEAFF.

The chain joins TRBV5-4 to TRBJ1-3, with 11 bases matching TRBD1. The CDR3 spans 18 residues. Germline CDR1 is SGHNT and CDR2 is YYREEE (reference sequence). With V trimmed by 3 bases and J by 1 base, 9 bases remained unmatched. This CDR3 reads CASSSSGTGGLSGNTIYF. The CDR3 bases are TGTGCCAGCAGCTCATCCGGGACAGGGGGATTATCTGGAAACACCATATATTTT.

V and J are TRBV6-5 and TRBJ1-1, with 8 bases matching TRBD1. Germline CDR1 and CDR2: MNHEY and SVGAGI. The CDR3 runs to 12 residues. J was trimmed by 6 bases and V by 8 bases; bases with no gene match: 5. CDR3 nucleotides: TGTGCCAGCTACAGGGGGAGGGCTGAAGCTTTCTTT. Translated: CASYRGRAEAFF.

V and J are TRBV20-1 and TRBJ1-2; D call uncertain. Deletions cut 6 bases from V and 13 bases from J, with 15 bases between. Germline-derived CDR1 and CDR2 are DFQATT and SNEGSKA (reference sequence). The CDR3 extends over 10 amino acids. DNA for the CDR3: TGCAGTGCCCATCCGGCCGCAGGCACCTTC. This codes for CSAHPAAGTF.

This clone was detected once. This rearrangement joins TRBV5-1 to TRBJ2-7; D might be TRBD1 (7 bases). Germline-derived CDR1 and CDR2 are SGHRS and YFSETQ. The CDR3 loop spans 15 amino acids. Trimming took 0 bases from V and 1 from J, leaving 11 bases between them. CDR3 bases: TGCGCCAGCAGCTTGGGCGGGACAGCTTCCTACGAGCAGTACTTC. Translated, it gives CASSLGGTASYEQYF.

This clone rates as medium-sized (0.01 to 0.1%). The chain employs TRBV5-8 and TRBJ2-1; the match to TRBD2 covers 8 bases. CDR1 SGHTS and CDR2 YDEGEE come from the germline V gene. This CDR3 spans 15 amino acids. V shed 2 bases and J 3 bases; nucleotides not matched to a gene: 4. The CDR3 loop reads CASSLLAVHYNEQFF. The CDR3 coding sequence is TGTGCCAGCAGCTTACTAGCGGTTCACTACAATGAGCAGTTCTTC.

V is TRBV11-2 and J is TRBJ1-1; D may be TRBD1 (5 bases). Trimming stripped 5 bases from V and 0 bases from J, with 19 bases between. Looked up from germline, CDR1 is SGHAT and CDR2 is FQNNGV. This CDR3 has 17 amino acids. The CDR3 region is CASSHLGRWDLNTEAFF. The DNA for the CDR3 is TGTGCCAGCAGCCATCTGGGACGCTGGGACTTGAACACTGAAGCTTTCTTT.

The DNA of the CDR3 is TGTGCCAGTAGTATTGGAGGGACCTATCAGCCCCAGCATTTT. It codes for CASSIGGTYQPQHF. The chain joins TRBV19 to TRBJ1-5; the D gene is possibly TRBD1 (5 bases). The ends were cut back, 3 bases at V and 5 bases at J, with 11 bases in the middle. The CDR3 extends over 14 amino acids. Per the germline V gene, CDR1 is LNHDA and CDR2 is SQIVND (reference sequence).

The DNA of the CDR3 is TGCGCCAGCAGTCTAGGCGCTAGGGACAGGGGTGGGGAAAAACTGTTTTTT. This codes for CASSLGARDRGGEKLFF. V is TRBV23-1 and J is TRBJ1-4; 10 bases match TRBD1. TRBV23-1 is identified as an open reading frame with a role that is uncertain. This CDR3 has 17 amino acids. Trimming took 4 bases from V and 8 from J; bases not matched to a gene: 13.

CDR3 residues: CASSSQGSWGEQFF. CDR3 nucleotide sequence: TGTGCCAGCAGTTCTCAGGGGTCCTGGGGTGAGCAGTTCTTC. The chain joins TRBV27 to TRBJ2-1, with TRBD1 as a possible D gene (6 bases). V gave up 4 bases and J gave up 9 bases, with 16 bases separating them. The CDR3 spans 14 residues. Per germline, CDR1 MNHEY and CDR2 SMNVEV (reference sequence).

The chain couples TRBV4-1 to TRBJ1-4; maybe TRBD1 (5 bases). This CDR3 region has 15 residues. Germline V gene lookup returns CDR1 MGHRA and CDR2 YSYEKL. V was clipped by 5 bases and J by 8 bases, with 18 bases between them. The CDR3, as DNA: TGCGCCAGCAGCATTAGACAGCCGCCTATGGAAAAACTGTTTTTT. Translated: CASSIRQPPMEKLFF.